This TCR beta chain appears in the sequencing data of a study of beta chain features in type 1 diabetes (dated by TCRdb to the late 2010s). At the level of the whole study: Patients and healthy donors did not differ in mean age, gender distribution, total cell number or subset yield. A total of 107,917,701 sorted cells were examined across all samples, and a strong correlation was observed between cell number per subset and RNA yield. In the study, TCRB repertoires of sorted circulating CD4+ T cell subsets from recently diagnosed type 1 diabetes patients were compared with those of matched healthy donors. Whereas all 30 or so donors provided naive and central memory subsets, regulatory and stem cell-like memory subsets were isolated from just 8 patients and roughly 8 healthy donors.

Per the germline V gene, SGHRS is the CDR1 and YFSETQ is the CDR2. From cysteine to phenylalanine, the CDR3 is 15 amino acids long. Only the CDR3 DNA is retained, 45 bases long and in frame from the first base. Trimming removed 6 bases from V and 2 bases from J; the gene matches leave 5 bases unexplained. The entire amount of isolated RNA was reverse transcribed using the High Capacity cDNA Reverse Transcription Kit, so the sequenced TCRB transcripts were expressed ones. Deep immunoSEQ sequencing was applied to naive, central memory and regulatory T cell samples, giving an average of roughly 3.5 million total reads per sample. Sorted cells were lysed in RLT buffer, and RNA was extracted using DNase-treated RNeasy Micro or Mini kits according to cell number. To prevent cross-contamination, each cell subset was processed individually, whereas patient and healthy donor samples were processed jointly. Using the immunoSEQ multiplex PCR, TCRB sequences were amplified from cDNA into 87-bp fragments spanning the CDR3 region. Sequencing of the amplicons was performed on the Illumina HiSeq platform. In the source study's methods: PCR bias was corrected computationally using synthetic template baselines, and reads within Hamming distance 2 were collapsed, with unmergeable singletons discarded. Reads were aligned against IMGT to assign V, D and J genes, CDR3 length and insertions or deletions at six rearrangement sites. Within each subset, clonotype counts were normalized to sorted cell number, after which true diversity and Gini coefficients were computed with the tcR R package. The overlap coefficient, calculated on TCRB nucleotide sequences, was used to measure repertoire sharing. Out-of-frame TCRB sequences from naive cells were analyzed as a proxy for the pre-selection repertoire. Not all clones reach the TCRdb copy of this immuneACCESS table, which keeps in-frame sequences only. Checked studies attribute under half of the gap to unresolved V genes and leave the rest unexplained. The V and J calls and clone size are taken from that table; D and trimming were inferred from the DNA. Within this sample are hundreds of thousands of clones, with around 15% of them counted one time only. The ten biggest clones cover 0.03% to 0.045% of the sample.

Overall study outcomes, separate from this receptor: In all four CD4+ subsets, TCRB CDR3 length was moderately but significantly shorter in type 1 diabetes patients. Naive, central memory and regulatory TCRB repertoires appeared to be more alike among patients than among healthy donors. Because the HLA sub-analyses included only small numbers of individuals, any influence of HLA type on TCRB rearrangement was left unresolved. Shorter templates might have been favored by PCR, but patient and control samples were amplified and corrected together, so both groups would have been affected equally by any skew. At VDJ recombination sites, type 1 diabetes patients had fewer insertions and more deleted nucleotides, which implies abnormalities in thymic rearrangement. Because cDNA was sequenced instead of genomic DNA, highly expressing activated cells could be over-represented, though the groups showed no difference in activation or CD3 levels.

Turning to this clone: This receptor's antigen is unknown. Base qualities are not recorded, but no much larger clone differs from it by a single base.

Each donor gave one peripheral blood draw, averaging roughly 0.11 L, which was collected into heparinised tubes. Naive, central memory, regulatory and stem cell-like memory CD4+ T cells were sorted on a BD FACSAria II using a panel including CD45RO, CCR7, CD25, CD127, CD95 and CD27. Purity was above 95% for every sorted population. PBMCs were isolated immediately by Lymphoprep density gradient centrifugation and stained directly without culture. So that batch effects would be minimized, each experiment stained and sorted samples in pairs, pairing one healthy donor with one patient. This TCR was recovered from a man aged 18 to 30 with type 1 diabetes. Sequenced sample: naive CD4+ T cells from blood. Explained via the paper, the cell subset or site label denotes: true naive CD4+ T cells. The chain couples TRBV5-1 to TRBJ2-6; 7 junctional bases match TRBD1. The encoded CDR3 is CASTLDRAGANVLTF. The DNA sequence is given as TGCGCCAGCACCCTTGACAGGGCTGGGGCCAACGTCCTGACTTTC.